The entry that follows covers one T cell receptor beta chain sequence. Its specific antigen is unknown. Base qualities were left out, and no much larger clone turns up one base away. This specimen comes from a study of blood T cell repertoires in COVID-19 (TCRdb year 2020). Notes on the research overall: Samples from collaborators originated in the United States, Italy and Spain and spanned both the acute and convalescent phases of COVID-19. The material from the prospective study consisted of cDNA or gDNA derived from T cells, B-cell-depleted T cells, or PBMCs. Subjects who had been exposed to COVID-19, were actively infected with it, or had recovered from it provided the deeply sampled blood TCRbeta repertoires that made up the dataset. A freely available public database, intended as a resource for researchers studying the immune response to SARS-CoV-2, is where the repertoires were released. Samples were obtained from the ongoing ImmuneRACE study (first 160 participants) and from some 1,200 subjects provided by 6 global collaborators. Sample metadata almost always included a de-identified subject ID, COVID-19 status, age in years and sex. Where available, HLA class I and class II types were obtained from metadata supplied by the sample provider rather than from assay-based typing. Broader findings and caveats from the paper: Clinical and demographic metadata were provided uncurated, with the amount varying by source and participant.

The CDR3 numbers 13 residues from cysteine through phenylalanine. The sequence is cut down to CDR3 DNA, 39 bases in frame from base 1. CDR1 and CDR2 are read off the germline V gene (reference sequence) as MNHEY and SMNVEV. For this chain, trimming is 5 bases at the V end and 3 bases at the J end, and the number of junction bases without a gene match is 3. TCRbeta CDR3 regions were amplified from genomic DNA using the immunoSEQ Assay, a bias-controlled multiplex PCR. The study's own analysis went as follows. The number of nucleated cells in each sample was estimated by amplification of reference gene primers within the assay. To quantify the absolute abundance of each unique TCRbeta CDR3 rearrangement, sequence reads were collapsed and filtered. Productive Simpson clonality was computed per sample as the square root of Simpson's diversity index over productive rearrangements. TCRdb stores this immuneACCESS table with in-frame sequences only. Part of the clones is absent; in the studies checked, under half of the shortfall reflects unresolved V genes, and no reason is known for the rest. The V and J calls and the clone size are those of that table, but D and trimming were determined from the DNA. The sample profile shows approximately 49,000 clones; around 86% of them were found once. The leading ten clones occupy 14% of the sample.

Collaborating institutions collected whole blood in K2EDTA tubes following their own protocols. For TCRbeta analysis, collaborator samples were shipped as frozen whole blood, as isolated PBMCs, or as DNA extracted from either sample type. The sequenced sample was peripheral blood. The TCR sequence derives from a human donor with acute or convalescent COVID-19. The donor label of this sample is uncertain. The rearrangement combines TRBV27 with TRBJ1-1; 7 middle bases align to TRBD1. The CDR3 amino acid sequence is: CASSRQGDTEAFF. The DNA sequence is TGTGCCAGCAGTCGACAGGGAGACACTGAAGCTTTCTTT.